In this sample, the clone carrying this TCR beta chain turned up many times. With 7 bases clipped from V and 1 base from J, the junction kept 12 bases outside the gene matches. The CDR3 consists of 17 residues. CDR1 is MNHEY and CDR2 is SVGEGT in the germline V gene. The source of the sample is a study of T cells after yellow fever vaccination. TCRdb re-called the 5' RACE reads with MiXCR, one entry per CDR3 protein. This repertoire shows about 240,000 distinct CDR3 sequences, approximately 3.8% found once; its top ten account for around 20%. The chain links TRBV6-2 or TRBV6-3 to TRBJ1-1, with 10 bases lining up with TRBD1. The sample was PBMCs, taken 15 days after the yellow fever booster vaccination. This receptor was identified in a man between 18 and 29 years old who received the YFV17D yellow fever vaccine. The chain's CDR3 is CASTRDRGHLGNTEAFF. The CDR3 DNA reads as TGTGCCAGCACCAGGGACAGGGGCCACCTAGGGAACACTGAAGCTTTCTTT.